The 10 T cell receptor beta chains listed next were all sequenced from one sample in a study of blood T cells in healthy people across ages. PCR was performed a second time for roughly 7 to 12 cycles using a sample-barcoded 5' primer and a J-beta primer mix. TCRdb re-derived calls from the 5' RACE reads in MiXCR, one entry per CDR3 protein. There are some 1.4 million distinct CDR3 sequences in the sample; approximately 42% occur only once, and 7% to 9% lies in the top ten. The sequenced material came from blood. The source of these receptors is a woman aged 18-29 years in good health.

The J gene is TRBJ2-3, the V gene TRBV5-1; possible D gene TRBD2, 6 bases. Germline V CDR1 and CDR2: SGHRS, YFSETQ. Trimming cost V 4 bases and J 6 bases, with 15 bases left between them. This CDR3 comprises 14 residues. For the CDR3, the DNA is TGCGCCAGCAGCCCCCCTCTTAGCGGTGATACGCAGTATTTT. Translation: CASSPPLSGDTQYF.

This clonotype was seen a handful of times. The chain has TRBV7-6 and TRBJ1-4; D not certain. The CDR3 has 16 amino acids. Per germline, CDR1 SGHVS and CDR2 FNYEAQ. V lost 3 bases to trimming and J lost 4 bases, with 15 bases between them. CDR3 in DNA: TGTGCCAGCAGCTTCTCGAGTGAGGCGATTAATGAAAAACTGTTTTTT. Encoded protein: CASSFSSEAINEKLFF.

CDR3 DNA sequence: TGCAGCGTTGCACTGAACACTGAAGCTTTCTTT. This gives the protein CSVALNTEAFF. The gene calls are TRBV29-1 and TRBJ1-1; D unclear. The length of the CDR3 is 11 residues. CDR1 SQVTM and CDR2 ANQGSEA come from the germline V gene. V lost 4 bases and J lost 0, with 3 bases in between.

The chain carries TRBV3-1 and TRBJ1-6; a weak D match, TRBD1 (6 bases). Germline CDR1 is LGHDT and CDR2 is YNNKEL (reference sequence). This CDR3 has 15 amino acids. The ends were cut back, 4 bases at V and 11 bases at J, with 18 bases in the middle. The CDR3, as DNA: TGTGCCAGCAGCCTGGATGGGCAGGGGAATCCACCCCTCCACTTT. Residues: CASSLDGQGNPPLHF.

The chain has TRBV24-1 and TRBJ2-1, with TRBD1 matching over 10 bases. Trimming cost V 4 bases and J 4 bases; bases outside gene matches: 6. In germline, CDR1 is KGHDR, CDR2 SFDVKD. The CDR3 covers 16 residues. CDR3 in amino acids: CATSDPGQGLYNEQFF. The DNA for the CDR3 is TGTGCCACCAGTGACCCGGGACAGGGGCTATACAATGAGCAGTTCTTC.

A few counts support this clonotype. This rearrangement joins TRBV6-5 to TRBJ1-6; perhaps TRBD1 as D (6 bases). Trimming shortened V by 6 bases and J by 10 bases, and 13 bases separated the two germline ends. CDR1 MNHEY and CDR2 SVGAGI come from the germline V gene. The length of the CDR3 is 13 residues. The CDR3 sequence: CASSPRTASPLHF. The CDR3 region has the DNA TGTGCCAGCAGCCCCAGGACAGCCTCACCCCTCCACTTT.

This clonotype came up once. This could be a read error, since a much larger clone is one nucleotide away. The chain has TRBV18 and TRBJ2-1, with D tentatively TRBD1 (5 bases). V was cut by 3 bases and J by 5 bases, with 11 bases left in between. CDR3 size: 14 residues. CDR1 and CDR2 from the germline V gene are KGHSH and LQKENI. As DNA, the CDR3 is TGTGCCAGCTCACCGAGAGGCAGGGACAATGAGCAGTTCTTC. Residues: CASSPRGRDNEQFF.

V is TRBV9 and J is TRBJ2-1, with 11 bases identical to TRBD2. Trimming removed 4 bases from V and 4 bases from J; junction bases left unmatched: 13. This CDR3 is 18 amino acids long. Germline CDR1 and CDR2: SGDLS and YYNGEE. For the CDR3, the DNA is TGTGCCAGCAGCCCCCGGACTAGCGGGTTTAGGTTTTACAATGAGCAGTTCTTC. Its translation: CASSPRTSGFRFYNEQFF.

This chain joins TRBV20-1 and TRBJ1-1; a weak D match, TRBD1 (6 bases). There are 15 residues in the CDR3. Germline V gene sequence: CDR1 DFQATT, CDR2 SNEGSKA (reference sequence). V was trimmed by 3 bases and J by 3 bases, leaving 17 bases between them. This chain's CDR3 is CSASRGFTLDTEAFF. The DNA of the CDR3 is TGCAGTGCTAGTAGGGGGTTTACTCTCGACACTGAAGCTTTCTTT.

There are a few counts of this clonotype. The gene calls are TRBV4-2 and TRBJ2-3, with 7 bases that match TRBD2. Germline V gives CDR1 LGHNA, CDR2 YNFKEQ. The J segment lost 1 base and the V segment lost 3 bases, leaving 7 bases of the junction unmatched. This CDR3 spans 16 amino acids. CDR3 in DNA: TGTGCCAGCAGCCAGTCCTCTCGGGGGGGCACAGATACGCAGTATTTT. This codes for CASSQSSRGGTDTQYF.